This T cell receptor (beta chain) was retrieved from a study of blood T cell repertoires in COVID-19. Data came from immunoSEQ multiplex PCR; TCRdb stores just in-frame clones and leaves some out. This sample has approximately 380,000 clones, with 88% found just once. Germline loops: CDR1 LNHDA, CDR2 SQIVND (reference sequence). This CDR3 is 12 amino acids long. The V and J ends lost 3 bases and 6 bases respectively, with 6 bases between them. This sequence joins TRBV19 and TRBJ1-5, with D uncertain. This receptor was obtained from a woman aged 18 to 35 who had recovered from COVID-19. Specimen: PBMCs or T cells enriched from blood (not recorded which). The CDR3 sequence: CASSIGCQPQHF. The CDR3 DNA reads as TGTGCCAGTAGTATCGGTTGTCAGCCCCAGCATTTT.